This TCR beta chain emerged from a study of blood T cell repertoires in COVID-19. The CDR3 contains 15 residues. Losses at the gene ends were 4 bases for V and 15 bases for J; bases not matched to a gene: 11. Germline-derived CDR1 and CDR2 are SGHNT and YENEEA. The protocol was immunoSEQ multiplex PCR, while the TCRdb copy is restricted to in-frame clones and leaves out a portion. The profile shows fewer than 60,000 clones, approximately 90% of them singletons. This clonotype originated in a man in his forties or fifties with acute or convalescent COVID-19. The specimen sequenced was peripheral blood. The chain uses TRBV11-3 and TRBJ2-1; 14 nucleotides agree with TRBD2. For the CDR3, the DNA is TGTGCCAGCAGCTCCCTAAATAGACTAGCGGGAGGGCCGTTCTTC. Protein sequence: CASSSLNRLAGGPFF.